Below are 9 T cell receptor beta chains sequenced from a single sample in a study of T cells in Graves' hyperthyroidism and ophthalmopathy. TCR beta CDR3 sequences were amplified from RNA transcripts. First-round RT-PCR targeting the TCR CDR3 was performed with the HTBI primer set. TCRdb reanalysed the multiplex PCR reads using MiXCR and keeps one entry per CDR3 protein. The sample has hundreds of thousands of distinct CDR3 sequences, approximately 14% seen once. Sequencing was done on a sample of blood. These receptors all come from a woman aged 25-40 years with Graves' hyperthyroidism that later progressed to Graves' ophthalmopathy.

At least ten counts were recorded for this clonotype. The chain joins TRBV12-5 to TRBJ2-7, with a tentative D call TRBD1 (5 bases). The V end lost 7 bases, the J end lost 3 bases, and 16 bases lay between the germline ends. The length of the CDR3 is 14 residues. Germline V gene lookup returns CDR1 LGHNT and CDR2 FRNRAP. Here the CDR3 reads CASVSGNLGYEQYF. CDR3 nucleotides: TGTGCTAGTGTGTCAGGGAATCTCGGCTACGAGCAGTACTTC.

To note about this clonotype: This may come from a read error, since a much larger clone is one base off. J is TRBJ2-1 and V is TRBV20-1; a weak D match, TRBD2 (6 bases). The J call is doubtful: the DNA matches TRBJ2-7 better. This CDR3 contains 14 residues. CDR1 and CDR2 from the germline V gene are DFQATT and SNEGSKA (reference sequence). In DNA, the CDR3 is TGCAGTGCTGTTCTCGGGACTCTCTACAATGAGCAGTACTTC. It encodes CSAVLGTLYNEQYF.

The rearrangement uses TRBV4-3 and TRBJ1-6; D might be TRBD1 (6 bases). The CDR3 has 15 amino acids. Germline V CDR1 and CDR2: LGHNA, YSLEER. Trimming shortened V by 0 bases and J by 7 bases, and 10 bases separated the two germline ends. The CDR3 loop is CASSQDGRGNSPLHF. DNA for the CDR3: TGCGCCAGCAGCCAAGACGGCAGGGGAAATTCACCCCTCCACTTT.

In this sample, this clonotype turned up a few times. This chain links TRBV6-1 with TRBJ1-4, with D possibly TRBD1 on 5 matching bases. CDR1 and CDR2 from the germline V gene are MNHNS and SASEGT. Trimming left V 6 bases short and J 1 base short, with 6 bases between. The CDR3 is made up of 13 amino acids. The DNA for the CDR3 is TGTGCCAGCAGGACAGTAACTAATGAAAAACTGTTTTTT. Encoded protein: CASRTVTNEKLFF.

This clonotype was observed many times. This chain links TRBV2 with TRBJ1-2; 11 nucleotides align to TRBD1. This CDR3 contains 16 residues. The V and J ends lost 11 bases and 4 bases, in that order; junction bases with no gene match: 15. Germline V gene sequence: CDR1 SNHLY, CDR2 FYNNEI. The CDR3 here is CAGDSGTGGGGYGYTF. The CDR3 coding sequence is TGTGCCGGGGATTCCGGGACAGGGGGGGGTGGCTATGGCTACACCTTC.

This clonotype was seen a few times. The rearrangement joins TRBV19 to TRBJ1-2; TRBD1 matches at 7 bases. Per germline, CDR1 LNHDA and CDR2 SQIVND (reference sequence). The CDR3 contains 13 residues. With V trimmed by 11 bases and J by 4 bases, 10 bases remained unmatched. This CDR3 reads CASRRRDSYGYTF. CDR3 DNA: TGTGCCTCAAGGAGAAGGGACAGCTATGGCTACACCTTC.

DNA of the CDR3: TGCGCCAGCAGTTTTCCGGGACTAGCGGGAGAAAGCACAGATACGCAGTATTTT. Translated, it gives CASSFPGLAGESTDTQYF. V and J are TRBV4-1 and TRBJ2-3; 14 bases map to TRBD2. Trimming took 6 bases from V and 0 from J; bases not matched to a gene: 8. CDR3 length equals 18 residues. CDR1 is MGHRA and CDR2 is YSYEKL in the germline V gene.

The gene calls are TRBV6-1 and TRBJ2-7, with TRBD2 matching 7 bases. J gave up 2 bases and V 5 bases, and 6 bases lay outside the gene matches. CDR1 MNHNS and CDR2 SASEGT come from the germline V gene. This CDR3 is 14 amino acids long. The CDR3 loop reads CASSSPSGTYEQYF. CDR3 sequence (DNA): TGTGCCAGCAGTTCCCCTAGCGGCACCTACGAGCAGTACTTC.

There are many counts of this clonotype. The gene calls are TRBV5-1 and TRBJ2-2; TRBD1 matches 7 bases. Losses at the gene ends were 0 bases for V and 4 bases for J; bases not matched to a gene: 6. Germline V gene data show CDR1 as SGHRS and CDR2 as YFSETQ. CDR3 length: 16 residues. The CDR3 reads CASSLGSDRRTGELFF. CDR3 DNA sequence: TGCGCCAGCAGCTTGGGTTCGGACAGGCGCACCGGGGAGCTGTTTTTT. The full variable domain, its missing parts supplied by reference TRBV5-1 and TRBJ2-2, is KAGVTQTPRYLIKTRGQQVTLSCSPISGHRSVSWYQQTPGQGLQFLFEYFSETQRNKGNFPGRFSGRQFSNSRSEMNVSTLELGDSALYLCASSLGSDRRTGELFFGEGSRLTVL.